This T cell receptor beta chain was obtained from a study of chemoradiotherapy in HPV16-positive cancers. The CDR3 is made up of 15 amino acids. Germline CDR1 LNHDA, CDR2 SQIVND (reference sequence). Trimming pared 6 bases from V and 7 bases from J, leaving 19 bases between. Findings and caveats of the study: Candidate HPV-specific clones and E7-related TCR motifs grew in tumor during treatment. HPV-specific T cells were functionally defined from only a couple of HPV16-positive patients.

Notes on this clone: Its antigen remains unknown.

Clones were read by immunoSEQ multiplex PCR, and TCRdb kept only the in-frame ones, dropping some. The table lists over 35,000 clones, around three quarters of them singletons. Specimen: blood, collected from a patient who underwent chemoradiotherapy. The rearrangement links TRBV19 to TRBJ1-5, with D unclear. The TCR comes from a human donor with HPV-associated anogenital cancer. CDR3 nucleotide sequence: TGTGCCAGTAGACCCGGGCTAATTGACGGGCAGCCCCAGCATTTT. Its translation is CASRPGLIDGQPQHF.